This TCR beta chain was captured by sequencing in a study of T cell clonality in common variable immunodeficiency. The assay was immunoSEQ multiplex PCR, and TCRdb's table has in-frame clones only and misses some. Sampling found some 45,000 clones, none seen once. There are many counts of this clone. The antigen remains unidentified. The read ends 3 residues shy of where the CDR3 ends; the end is completed using the germline J gene. The CDR3 is made up of 14 amino acids. Germline CDR1 LNHDA, CDR2 SQIVND (reference sequence). Trimming removed 6 bases at V and 7 bases at J, with 13 bases between. Notes on the study in general: Compared with healthy controls, CVID subjects showed increased TCRbeta clonality, mostly in about a third. Fewer deletions and N-nucleotide insertions were reportedly seen in common variable immunodeficiency TCR beta sequences. What drives increased CVID clonality needs T cell subpopulation sequencing.

The J gene is TRBJ1-6, the V gene TRBV19; unclear D gene. Sequenced material: peripheral blood mononuclear cells. The sequence came from a person aged 18 to 70 in good health. The sequenced part of the CDR3 DNA is TGTGCCAGTAGCTCGTCGGCGGGAAATTCACCC. It yields the protein CASSSSAGNSP. From start to end, the CDR3 is CASSSSAGNSPLHF.